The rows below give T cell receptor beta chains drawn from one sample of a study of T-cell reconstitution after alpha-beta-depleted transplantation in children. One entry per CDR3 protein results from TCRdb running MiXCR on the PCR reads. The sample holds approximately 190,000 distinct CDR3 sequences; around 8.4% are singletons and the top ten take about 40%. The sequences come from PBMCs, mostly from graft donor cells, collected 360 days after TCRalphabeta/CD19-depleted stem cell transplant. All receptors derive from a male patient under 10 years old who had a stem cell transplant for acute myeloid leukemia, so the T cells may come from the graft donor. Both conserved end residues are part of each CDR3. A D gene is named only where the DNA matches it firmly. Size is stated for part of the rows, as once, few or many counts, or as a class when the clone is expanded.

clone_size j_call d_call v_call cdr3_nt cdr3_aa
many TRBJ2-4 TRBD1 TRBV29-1 TGCAGCGTTGCGGGAGTGCCCAGGGGGCATAAAACCAAAAACATTCAGTACTTC CSVAGVPRGHKTKNIQYF
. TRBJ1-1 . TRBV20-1 TGCAGTGCCGCGGGACGGATGAACACTGAAGCTTTCTTT CSAAGRMNTEAFF
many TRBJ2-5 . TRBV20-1 TGCAGTGCTGGGAGGAACCAAGAGACCCAGTACTTC CSAGRNQETQYF
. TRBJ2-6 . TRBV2 TGTGCCTGCAGGGGTGACTCTGGGGCCAACGTCCTGACTTTC CACRGDSGANVLTF
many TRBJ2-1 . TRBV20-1 TGCAGTGGCGCCGAGGGGAATGAGCAGTTCTTC CSGAEGNEQFF
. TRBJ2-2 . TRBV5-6 TGTGCCAGCAGCCCCGGACTCCTAAAAGGGGAGCTGTTTTTT CASSPGLLKGELFF
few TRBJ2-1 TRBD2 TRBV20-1 TGCAGTGGAAAAGCGGGAGGAGGGACCTACAATGAGCAGTTCTTC CSGKAGGGTYNEQFF
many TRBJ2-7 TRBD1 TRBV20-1 TGCAGTGCGCGGGACAGGGGATTCTCCTACGAGCAGTACTTC CSARDRGFSYEQYF
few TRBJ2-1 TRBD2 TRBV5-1 TGCGCCAGCAGCCGACGCTCCGGGACTAGCGGCTACAATGAGCAGTTCTTC CASSRRSGTSGYNEQFF
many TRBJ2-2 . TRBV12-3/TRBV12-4 TGTGCCAGCAGTAATCTCCGGGACAGTGAGACCGGGGGCGGGGAGCTGTTTTTT CASSNLRDSETGGGELFF
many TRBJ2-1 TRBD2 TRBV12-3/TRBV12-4 TGTGCCAGCAGTTCCTCGACTAGCGGGTTGCACAATGAGCAGTTCTTC CASSSSTSGLHNEQFF
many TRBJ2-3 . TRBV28 TGTGCCAGCAGAGGCAACACAGATACGCAGTATTTT CASRGNTDTQYF
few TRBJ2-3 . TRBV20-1 TGCAGTGCTAGTGAGGTGTGGGGTACGCAGTATTTT CSASEVWGTQYF
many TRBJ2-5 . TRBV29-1 TGCAGCGTTGAGGTCCCCAGGGGCATACAAGAGACCCAGTACTTC CSVEVPRGIQETQYF
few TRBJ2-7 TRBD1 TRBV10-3 TGTGCCATCAGTCCGGGACAGCTCCCCTACGAGCAGTACTTC CAISPGQLPYEQYF
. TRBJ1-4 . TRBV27 TGTGCCAGCAGTTTCCTAGGGGCGCGGAGTGAAAAACTGTTTTTT CASSFLGARSEKLFF
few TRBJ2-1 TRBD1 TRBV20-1 TGCAGTGCTTCTAACAGGGGGAAACGAATCTCCTACAATGAGCAGTTCTTC CSASNRGKRISYNEQFF
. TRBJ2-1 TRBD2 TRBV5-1 TGCGCCAGCAGCGGCGGACTAGCGGGGGGGCCGGGTGAGCAGTTCTTC CASSGGLAGGPGEQFF
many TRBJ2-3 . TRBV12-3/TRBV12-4 TGTGCCAGCACCAAGCTTAGGGGGGCGGCAGATACGCAGTATTTT CASTKLRGAADTQYF
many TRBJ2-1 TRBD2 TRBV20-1 TGCAGTGCTAGTCCGACTAGCGGGAAGTATGAGCAGTTCTTC CSASPTSGKYEQFF
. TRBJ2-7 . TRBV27 TGTGCCAGCAGTTCCCGGGACTTCCTCGCCGAGCAGTACTTC CASSSRDFLAEQYF
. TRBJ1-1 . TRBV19 TGTGCCAGTAGGGTGCATGGGCAGATTGCTGAAGCTTTCTTT CASRVHGQIAEAFF
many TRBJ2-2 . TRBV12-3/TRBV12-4 TGTGCCAGCAGTTTAAACAGCCGGACCGGGGAGCTGTTTTTT CASSLNSRTGELFF
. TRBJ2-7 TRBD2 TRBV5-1 TGCGCCAGCAGCCCCACCGGGACCCGTGAGCGGGAGGGGGCCTACGAGCAGTACTTC CASSPTGTREREGAYEQYF
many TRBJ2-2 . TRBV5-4 TGTGCCAGCAGCCTAGACAACACCGGGGAGCTGTTTTTT CASSLDNTGELFF
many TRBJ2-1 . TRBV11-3 TGTGCCAGCAGCCCACGACAGCAGGAGACTGAGCAGTTCTTC CASSPRQQETEQFF
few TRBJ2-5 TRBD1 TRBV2 TGTGCCACATCAAGTACGAGGGGGACAGGGGGGACCCAGTACTTC CATSSTRGTGGTQYF
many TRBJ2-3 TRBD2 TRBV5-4 TGTGCCAGCAGCTTAGATGCGGGAGGGCTTACGCAGTATTTT CASSLDAGGLTQYF
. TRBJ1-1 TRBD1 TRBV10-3 TGTGCCATCACCCGGGACAGGGGGGACACTGAAGCTTTCTTT CAITRDRGDTEAFF
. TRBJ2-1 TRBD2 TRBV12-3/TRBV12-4 TGTGCCAGCACCTGGACTAGCTCCTACAATGAGCAGTTCTTC CASTWTSSYNEQFF
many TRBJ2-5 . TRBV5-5 TGTGCCAGCAGCTTGGTGGGGGCCCAAGAGACCCAGTACTTC CASSLVGAQETQYF
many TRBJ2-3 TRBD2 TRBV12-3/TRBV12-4 TGTGCCAGCACCAAACTAGCGGGGGGGCCCAACCCCTGGGCAGATACGCAGTATTTT CASTKLAGGPNPWADTQYF
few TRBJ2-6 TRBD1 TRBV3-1 TGTGCCAGCAGCCAGTTTACAGGGGCGTTACGGGCCAACGTCCTGACTTTC CASSQFTGALRANVLTF
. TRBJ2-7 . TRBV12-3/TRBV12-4 TGTGCCAGCAGTCAGACACTGTACGAGCAGTACTTC CASSQTLYEQYF
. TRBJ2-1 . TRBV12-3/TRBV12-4 TGTGCCAGCAGTTTGGTCCAGGGGTCCTACAATGAGCAGTTCTTC CASSLVQGSYNEQFF
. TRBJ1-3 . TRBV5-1 TGCGCCAGCAGCTTGGGTTGGCAGGGAGCCACCATATATTTT CASSLGWQGATIYF
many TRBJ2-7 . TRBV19 TGTGCCAGTAGTCGTGACATGGGCGACGAGCAGTACTTC CASSRDMGDEQYF
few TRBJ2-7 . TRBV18 TGTGCCAGCTCACCCGACAGCCACGAGCAGTACTTC CASSPDSHEQYF
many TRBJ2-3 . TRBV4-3 TGCGCCAGCAGCCAACGCTTTGGGAACAGGGCTGCAGATACGCAGTATTTT CASSQRFGNRAADTQYF
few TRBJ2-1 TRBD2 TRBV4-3 TGCGCCAGCAGCCAAGATTTCCGGACTAGCGGGACCAGGGTTTTCTTC CASSQDFRTSGTRVFF
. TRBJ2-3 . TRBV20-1 TGCAGTGCTAGATCCCCGTTGGGGGGTTCTTCAGATACGCAGTATTTT CSARSPLGGSSDTQYF
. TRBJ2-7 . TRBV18 TGTGCCAGCTCACGACACCAGGGAGACTACGAGCAGTACTTC CASSRHQGDYEQYF
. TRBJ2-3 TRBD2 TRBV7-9 TGTGCCAGCAGCTTACGGGCGGGAGGGCCCACAGATAGGCAGTATTTT CASSLRAGGPTDRQYF
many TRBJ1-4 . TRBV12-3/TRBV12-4 TGTGCCAGCAGGAGAACGTTTTTACTGTTTTTT CASRRTFLLFF
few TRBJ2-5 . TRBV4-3 TGCGCCAGCAGCCCCGGCGGGGCGGGGCAAGAGACCCAGTACTTC CASSPGGAGQETQYF